These T cell receptor beta chains were read from a single sample in a study of blood T cell repertoires in COVID-19. Profiled with immunoSEQ multiplex PCR; TCRdb holds only in-frame clones, not every one. The profile shows almost 250,000 clones, around 88% of them singletons. Sequenced sample: PBMCs or T cells enriched from blood (not recorded which). The origin of the receptors is a woman aged 25-40 years who had recovered from COVID-19. The CDR3 runs from the conserved cysteine through the conserved F or W. Each record gives: J gene, V gene, CDR3 length, CDR3 protein.

J gene: TRBJ1-2; V gene: TRBV28; CDR3 length: 14; CDR3 protein: CAGQGGLATYGYTF
J gene: TRBJ1-1; V gene: TRBV10-3; CDR3 length: 14; CDR3 protein: CAISERGMNTEAFF
J gene: TRBJ1-1; V gene: TRBV28; CDR3 length: 12; CDR3 protein: CASREGNTEAFF
J gene: TRBJ2-7; V gene: TRBV5-1; CDR3 length: 11; CDR3 protein: CASSPGYEQYF
J gene: TRBJ2-7; V gene: TRBV19; CDR3 length: 15; CDR3 protein: CASSLSGRGSYEQYF
J gene: TRBJ2-7; V gene: TRBV28; CDR3 length: 14; CDR3 protein: CASSLQGRSYEQYF
J gene: TRBJ2-7; V gene: TRBV11-2; CDR3 length: 15; CDR3 protein: CASSDRDRSGHEQYF
J gene: TRBJ2-3; V gene: TRBV19; CDR3 length: 14; CDR3 protein: CASSIGRDTDTQYF
J gene: TRBJ2-3; V gene: TRBV27; CDR3 length: 15; CDR3 protein: CASSSLAGSTDTQYF
J gene: TRBJ1-2; V gene: TRBV9; CDR3 length: 14; CDR3 protein: CASSVGSGSYGYTF
J gene: TRBJ2-7; V gene: TRBV7-3; CDR3 length: 15; CDR3 protein: CASSVGQRPGDEQYF
J gene: TRBJ2-7; V gene: TRBV6-2/TRBV6-3; CDR3 length: 18; CDR3 protein: CASSYWRVIRRIPHEQYF
J gene: TRBJ2-7; V gene: TRBV5-1; CDR3 length: 14; CDR3 protein: CASSLVRGWYEQYF
J gene: TRBJ2-4; V gene: TRBV27; CDR3 length: 13; CDR3 protein: CASSLRQLNIQYF
J gene: TRBJ2-1; V gene: TRBV10-3; CDR3 length: 12; CDR3 protein: CAISVRESEQFF
J gene: TRBJ2-1; V gene: TRBV13; CDR3 length: 16; CDR3 protein: CASSGTSGELDNEQFF
J gene: TRBJ2-2; V gene: TRBV15; CDR3 length: 15; CDR3 protein: CATSRVSSVAGELFF
J gene: TRBJ2-3; V gene: TRBV7-3; CDR3 length: 14; CDR3 protein: CASSLMRNTDTQYF
J gene: TRBJ2-1; V gene: TRBV11-2; CDR3 length: 13; CDR3 protein: CASSLYRDPEQFF
J gene: TRBJ1-2; V gene: TRBV30; CDR3 length: 14; CDR3 protein: CAWSARTGAYGYTF
J gene: TRBJ1-1; V gene: TRBV6-5; CDR3 length: 15; CDR3 protein: CASTRTGGANTEAFF
J gene: TRBJ1-6; V gene: TRBV7-2; CDR3 length: 16; CDR3 protein: CASSLGTLGTQGSLHF
J gene: TRBJ2-2; V gene: TRBV29-1; CDR3 length: 15; CDR3 protein: CSVEGREDQAGELFF
J gene: TRBJ1-2; V gene: TRBV19; CDR3 length: 15; CDR3 protein: CASSITAVPNYGYTF
J gene: TRBJ2-7; V gene: TRBV5-4; CDR3 length: 14; CDR3 protein: CASSAGTESYEQYF
J gene: TRBJ2-5; V gene: TRBV30; CDR3 length: 12; CDR3 protein: CAWSPLGETQYF
J gene: TRBJ2-7; V gene: TRBV9; CDR3 length: 15; CDR3 protein: CASSVGQGATYEQYF
J gene: TRBJ1-2; V gene: TRBV3-1/TRBV3-2; CDR3 length: 14; CDR3 protein: CASSQTVTNYGYTF
J gene: TRBJ1-2; V gene: TRBV18; CDR3 length: 15; CDR3 protein: CASSPPAGGSYGYTF
J gene: TRBJ1-1; V gene: TRBV5-1; CDR3 length: 14; CDR3 protein: CASSRIQGKTEAFF
J gene: TRBJ2-1; V gene: TRBV7-9; CDR3 length: 13; CDR3 protein: CASSLEASGTGLF
J gene: TRBJ1-1; V gene: TRBV28; CDR3 length: 16; CDR3 protein: CASSLVRSSKRTEAFF
J gene: TRBJ2-2; V gene: TRBV9; CDR3 length: 16; CDR3 protein: CASSVEWQVASGELFF
J gene: TRBJ1-2; V gene: TRBV4-1; CDR3 length: 15; CDR3 protein: CASSQDGGLVYGYTF
J gene: TRBJ2-1; V gene: TRBV7-2; CDR3 length: 15; CDR3 protein: CASSYGLAYPLEQFF
J gene: TRBJ1-2; V gene: TRBV27; CDR3 length: 14; CDR3 protein: CASSFSGGQEGYTF
J gene: TRBJ1-2; V gene: TRBV29-1; CDR3 length: 13; CDR3 protein: CSVEGSPNYGYTF
J gene: TRBJ2-5; V gene: TRBV27; CDR3 length: 15; CDR3 protein: CASRPLEWREGTQYF
J gene: TRBJ2-1; V gene: TRBV27; CDR3 length: 18; CDR3 protein: CASSRGTGGGRNYNEQFF
J gene: TRBJ2-7; V gene: TRBV7-9; CDR3 length: 16; CDR3 protein: CASSWGPPGRRHEQYF
J gene: TRBJ2-2; V gene: TRBV3-1/TRBV3-2; CDR3 length: 17; CDR3 protein: CASSRGSWTTLAGELFF
J gene: TRBJ2-2; V gene: TRBV6-4; CDR3 length: 15; CDR3 protein: CASSDSMTPTGELFF
J gene: TRBJ1-5; V gene: TRBV5-1; CDR3 length: 16; CDR3 protein: CASSLGGTGGRQPQHF
J gene: TRBJ2-3; V gene: TRBV3-1/TRBV3-2; CDR3 length: 14; CDR3 protein: CASSQSASGSLQYF
J gene: TRBJ1-1; V gene: TRBV7-9; CDR3 length: 16; CDR3 protein: CASSLDSSLRGTEAFF
J gene: TRBJ2-3; V gene: TRBV5-1; CDR3 length: 14; CDR3 protein: CASSLGQHTDTQYF
J gene: TRBJ2-5; V gene: TRBV6-5; CDR3 length: 13; CDR3 protein: CASRTSGRETQYF
J gene: TRBJ1-1; V gene: TRBV19; CDR3 length: 14; CDR3 protein: CASSAQGAGAEAFF
J gene: TRBJ1-2; V gene: TRBV6-5; CDR3 length: 12; CDR3 protein: CASRTGDYGYTF